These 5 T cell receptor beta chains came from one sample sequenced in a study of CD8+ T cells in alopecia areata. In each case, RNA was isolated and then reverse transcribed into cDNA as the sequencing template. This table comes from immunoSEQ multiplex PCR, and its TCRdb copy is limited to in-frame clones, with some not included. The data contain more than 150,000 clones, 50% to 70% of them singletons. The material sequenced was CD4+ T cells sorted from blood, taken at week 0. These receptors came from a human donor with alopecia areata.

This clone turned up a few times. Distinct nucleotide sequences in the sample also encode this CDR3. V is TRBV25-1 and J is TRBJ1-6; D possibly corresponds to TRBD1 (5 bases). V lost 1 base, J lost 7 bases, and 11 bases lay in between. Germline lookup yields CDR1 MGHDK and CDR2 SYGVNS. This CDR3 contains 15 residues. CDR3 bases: TGTGCCAGCAGTGAATCGGATAGGGGCAATTCACCCCTCCACTTT. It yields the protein CASSESDRGNSPLHF.

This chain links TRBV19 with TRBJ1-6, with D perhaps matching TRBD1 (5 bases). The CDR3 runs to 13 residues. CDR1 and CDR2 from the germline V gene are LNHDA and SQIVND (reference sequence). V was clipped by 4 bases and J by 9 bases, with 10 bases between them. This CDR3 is CASSRGIGSPLHF. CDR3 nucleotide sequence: TGTGCCAGTAGTAGGGGGATTGGTTCACCCCTCCACTTT.

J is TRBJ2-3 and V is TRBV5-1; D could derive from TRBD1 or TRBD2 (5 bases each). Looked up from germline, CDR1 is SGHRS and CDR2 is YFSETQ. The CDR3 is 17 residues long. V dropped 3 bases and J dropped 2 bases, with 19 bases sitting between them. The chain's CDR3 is CASSSQDSGRPTDTQYF. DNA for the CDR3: TGCGCCAGCAGCTCGCAGGACTCGGGACGGCCCACAGATACGCAGTATTTT. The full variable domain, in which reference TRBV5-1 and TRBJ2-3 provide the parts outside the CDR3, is KAGVTQTPRYLIKTRGQQVTLSCSPISGHRSVSWYQQTPGQGLQFLFEYFSETQRNKGNFPGRFSGRQFSNSRSEMNVSTLELGDSALYLCASSSQDSGRPTDTQYFGPGTRLTVL.

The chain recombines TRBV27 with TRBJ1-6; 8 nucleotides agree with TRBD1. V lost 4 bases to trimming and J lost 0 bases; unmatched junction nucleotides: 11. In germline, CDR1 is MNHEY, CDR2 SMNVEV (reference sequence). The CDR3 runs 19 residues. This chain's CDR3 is CASSWTGQGRSSYNSPLHF. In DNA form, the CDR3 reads TGTGCCAGCAGTTGGACCGGACAGGGAAGGAGCTCCTATAATTCACCCCTCCACTTT.

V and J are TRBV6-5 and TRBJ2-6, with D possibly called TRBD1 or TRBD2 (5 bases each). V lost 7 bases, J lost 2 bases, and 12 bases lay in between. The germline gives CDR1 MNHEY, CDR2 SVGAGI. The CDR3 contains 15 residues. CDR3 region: CASMLLGAGANVLTF. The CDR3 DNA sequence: TGTGCCAGCATGCTCCTGGGGGCTGGGGCCAACGTCCTGACTTTC.